A selection of T cell receptor beta chains follows, all from one sample in a study of blood T cell repertoires in COVID-19. TCRdb's table, derived via immunoSEQ multiplex PCR, lists solely in-frame clones and lacks some. The profile covers around 120,000 clones, with around four fifths appearing a single time and roughly 25% taken by the ten largest. The source material was peripheral blood. Receptor source: a human donor in a cohort sampled during active COVID-19. Each CDR3 is given with its conserved first and last residue. A D gene is named only where the DNA matches it firmly. The listing skips clone size in some rows; elsewhere it reads once, few, many or a size class.

J gene | V gene | D gene | clone size | CDR3 length | CDR3 DNA | CDR3 protein
TRBJ2-3 | TRBV5-6 | TRBD2 | once | 16 | TGTGCCAGCAGCTCATGGACTAGCGTATATAAGGATACGCAGTATTTT | CASSSWTSVYKDTQYF
TRBJ2-5 | TRBV2 | TRBD2 | - | 14 | TGTGCCAGCAGACCGGGACTATCCCAAGAGACCCAGTACTTC | CASRPGLSQETQYF
TRBJ2-1 | TRBV2 | - | once | 12 | TGTGCCAGCAGTGAAGGGCCGAATGAGCAGTTCTTC | CASSEGPNEQFF
TRBJ1-5 | TRBV18 | - | once | 17 | TGTGCCAGCTCACTCTCCGCCGGGACAACACACAATCAGCCCCAGCATTTT | CASSLSAGTTHNQPQHF
TRBJ1-5 | TRBV7-9 | - | - | 14 | TGTGCCAGCAGCACAGGAAATAGCAATCAGCCCCAGCATTTT | CASSTGNSNQPQHF
TRBJ1-6 | TRBV6-5 | TRBD1 | few | 15 | TGTGCCAGCAGTAAATCAGGACAGGGGAATTCACCCCTCCACTTT | CASSKSGQGNSPLHF
TRBJ1-3 | TRBV18 | - | - | 15 | TGTGCCAGCTCACCTAATTCCGGAGCTGGAAACACCATATATTTT | CASSPNSGAGNTIYF
TRBJ2-5 | TRBV10-3 | - | - | 14 | TGTGCCATCAGTGACAGCGGGCGTAGGGAGACCCAGTACTTC | CAISDSGRRETQYF
TRBJ2-7 | TRBV19 | - | - | 13 | TGTGCCAGTAGTGAAGGACACCGGGACGAGCAGTACTTC | CASSEGHRDEQYF
TRBJ1-2 | TRBV7-9 | TRBD1 | once | 13 | TGTGCCAGCAGCACAGGGGGCTACTATGGCTACACCTTC | CASSTGGYYGYTF
TRBJ2-5 | TRBV5-1 | TRBD2 | - | 15 | TGCGCCAGCACCCCCCTAGCGGGGGACCAAGAGACCCAGTACTTC | CASTPLAGDQETQYF
TRBJ2-2 | TRBV7-2 | TRBD1 | - | 14 | TGTGCCAGCAGCACCCAGGGGGCCGCCGGGGAGCTGTTTTTT | CASSTQGAAGELFF
TRBJ1-3 | TRBV3-1/TRBV3-2 | TRBD1 | - | 17 | TGTGCCAGCAGCCTTGGGACAGGTTCTAGGACTGGAAACACCATATATTTT | CASSLGTGSRTGNTIYF
TRBJ2-7 | TRBV7-2 | - | - | 16 | TGTGCCAGCAGCCCGCTCGGTAGCGGAGCGGGCGACGAGCAGTACTTC | CASSPLGSGAGDEQYF
TRBJ2-3 | TRBV2 | TRBD2 | - | 16 | TGTGCCAGCAGGAGAAGCGGGATTAACCGGACAGATACGCAGTATTTT | CASRRSGINRTDTQYF
TRBJ1-5 | TRBV28 | TRBD1 | - | 13 | TGTGCCATTCGACAGGGGGCGATTAAGCCCCAGCATTTT | CAIRQGAIKPQHF
TRBJ2-3 | TRBV11-2 | - | - | 14 | TGTGCCAGCGCCCGGAGCGCATACACAGATACGCAGTATTTT | CASARSAYTDTQYF
TRBJ2-3 | TRBV24-1 | TRBD2 | once | 15 | TGTGCCACCAGTATGGCGGGAGGAGGCACAGATACGCAGTATTTT | CATSMAGGGTDTQYF
TRBJ2-7 | TRBV5-1 | TRBD1 | - | 15 | TGCGCCAGCAGCTGGGGACAGGGAAGCTCCTACGAGCAGTACTTC | CASSWGQGSSYEQYF
TRBJ2-1 | TRBV3-1/TRBV3-2 | - | - | 16 | TGTGCCAGCAGCCAAGATGGGGGACTTAGATACAATGAGCAGTTCTTC | CASSQDGGLRYNEQFF
TRBJ2-7 | TRBV2 | - | - | 13 | TGTGCCAGCAGGGGGGGACAGACACACGAGCAGTACTTC | CASRGGQTHEQYF
TRBJ1-6 | TRBV6-2/TRBV6-3 | - | - | 17 | TGTGCCAGCAGTGCCACCATCGCGGAACACTATAATTCACCCCTCCACTTT | CASSATIAEHYNSPLHF
TRBJ2-1 | TRBV5-4 | - | - | 14 | TGTGCCAGCAGCTTCGACAGAGCCTACAATGAGCAGTTCTTC | CASSFDRAYNEQFF
TRBJ2-7 | TRBV12-3/TRBV12-4 | - | - | 13 | TGTGCCAGCAGTTTTACCCCGGGCTACGAGCAGTACTTC | CASSFTPGYEQYF
TRBJ1-4 | TRBV3-1/TRBV3-2 | - | - | 17 | TGTGCCAGCAGCCCCCGACTCGGGGGGCGAGCTAATGAAAAACTGTTTTTT | CASSPRLGGRANEKLFF
TRBJ2-5 | TRBV5-1 | TRBD2 | - | 14 | TGCGCCAGCAGGTTCTCTAGCGGCCAAGAGACCCAGTACTTC | CASRFSSGQETQYF
TRBJ2-3 | TRBV7-2 | TRBD2 | - | 17 | TGTGCCAGCAGCTTAGGAAGCGCTAGCGGGAGGCGAGATACGCAGTATTTT | CASSLGSASGRRDTQYF
TRBJ2-2 | TRBV24-1 | TRBD1 | many | 16 | TGTGCCACCAGTGTCTACCGGCGCAGGGGGACCGGGGAGCTGTTTTTT | CATSVYRRRGTGELFF
TRBJ2-7 | TRBV21-1 | - | - | 14 | TGTGCCAGCGGCGGGGTACCGCTCTCCTACGAGCAGTACTTC | CASGGVPLSYEQYF
TRBJ1-2 | TRBV24-1 | - | - | 12 | TGTGCCACCAGAGCAGGGGCCGGTCTCTACACCTTC | CATRAGAGLYTF
TRBJ1-4 | TRBV15 | TRBD1 | once | 16 | TGTGCCACCAGCCCGAGACGGGGACAGAATAATGAAAAACTGTTTTTT | CATSPRRGQNNEKLFF
TRBJ2-2 | TRBV9 | - | - | 15 | TGTGCCAGCAGCGTAGGCGTCCTGAACACCGGGGAGCTGTTTTTT | CASSVGVLNTGELFF
TRBJ2-2 | TRBV9 | TRBD2 | - | 17 | TGTGCCAGCAGCAAAGAAATAGCGGGAGGGGACACCGGGGAGCTGTTTTTT | CASSKEIAGGDTGELFF
TRBJ2-1 | TRBV15 | - | - | 14 | TGTGCCACCAGTGATCGGGAATCCTACAATGAGCAGTTCTTC | CATSDRESYNEQFF
TRBJ1-6 | TRBV25-1 | - | - | 16 | TGTGCCAGCAGTGAACCCTCCCCCCATTCGAGTTCACCCCTCCACTTT | CASSEPSPHSSSPLHF
TRBJ1-1 | TRBV30 | - | - | 14 | TGTGCCTGGAGTGCGGGGGTTCAGAACACTGAAGCTTTCTTT | CAWSAGVQNTEAFF
TRBJ1-1 | TRBV5-4 | - | - | 12 | TGTGCCAGCAGCTTGAAGAGCTCTGAAGCTTTCTTT | CASSLKSSEAFF
TRBJ2-2 | TRBV11-2 | TRBD1 | once | 15 | TGTGCCAGCAGCTTAGGACAGGGCCCCTTCGGGGAGCTGTTTTTT | CASSLGQGPFGELFF
TRBJ1-5 | TRBV6-1 | - | - | 14 | TGTGCCAGCAGTGAAGCGAGGCTTGGCCAGCCCCAGCATTTT | CASSEARLGQPQHF
TRBJ2-7 | TRBV29-1 | TRBD2 | - | 15 | TGCAGCGTCACGACTAGCGGGAGTCCCACCTACGAGCAGTACTTC | CSVTTSGSPTYEQYF